A selection of T cell receptor beta chains follows, all from one sample in a study of cytomegalovirus exposure and HLA in healthy donors. TCRdb keeps only in-frame clones here, not all; method: immunoSEQ multiplex PCR. Among about 150,000 clones listed, approximately 79% were seen once. The sequencing input was PBMCs. The receptor set was obtained from a male donor in good health and CMV-seronegative. Each CDR3 is given with its conserved first and last residue. A D gene is named only where the DNA matches it firmly. For some rows the clone size is stated as once, few or many, or as a class when expanded; others skip it.

>TRBV6-5|-|TRBJ2-3|-
TGTGCCAGCAGTCTTCGGACTAGCACAGATACGCAGTATTTT
CASSLRTSTDTQYF
>TRBV2|TRBD1|TRBJ2-2|-
TGTGCCAGCGGGGGACAGGGGGCCGGGGAGCTGTTTTTT
CASGGQGAGELFF
>TRBV5-8|-|TRBJ2-5|-
TGTGCCAGCAGACAGGGACACACGGATCTGGGGGAGACCCAGTACTTC
CASRQGHTDLGETQYF
>TRBV6-7|-|TRBJ2-3|-
TGTGCCAGTAGGTACACTACAGATACGCAGTATTTT
CASRYTTDTQYF
>TRBV19|-|TRBJ1-6|-
TGTGCCAGTACCCGATCAGGGGAAGGGTCCTATAATTCACCCCTCCACTTT
CASTRSGEGSYNSPLHF
>TRBV4-3|-|TRBJ2-2|-
TGCGCCAGCAGCCAACGACCGGGACATACATACACCGGGGAGCTGTTTTTT
CASSQRPGHTYTGELFF
>TRBV10-1|-|TRBJ2-2|-
TGCGCCAGCAGTGCAGGGGCCGAGGAGCTGTTTTTT
CASSAGAEELFF
>TRBV19|-|TRBJ1-1|once
TGTGCCAGTGCGCGGGGGGCCACTGAAGCTTTCTTT
CASARGATEAFF
>TRBV5-1|TRBD1|TRBJ1-6|-
TGCGCCAGCAGTCGACCGGGACAGGGGGTTTTAGCCCTCCACTTT
CASSRPGQGVLALHF
>TRBV13|-|TRBJ1-6|-
TGTGCCAGCAGCTTAGTGGGGCGTTCGCTCCACTTT
CASSLVGRSLHF
>TRBV19|-|TRBJ2-7|-
TGTGCCAGTAGTATACCGAGCTGGGAGCAGTACTTC
CASSIPSWEQYF
>TRBV30|-|TRBJ1-1|-
TGTGCCTGGAGTGCTTCGGAGGAAGCTTTCTTT
CAWSASEEAFF
>TRBV5-1|-|TRBJ1-1|once
TGCGCCAGCAGCTCCCAGGGGACTGAAGCTTTCTTT
CASSSQGTEAFF
>TRBV5-1|-|TRBJ2-2|-
TGCGCCAGCAGCTTGGGGAGTTTAAACACCGGGGAGCTGTTTTTT
CASSLGSLNTGELFF